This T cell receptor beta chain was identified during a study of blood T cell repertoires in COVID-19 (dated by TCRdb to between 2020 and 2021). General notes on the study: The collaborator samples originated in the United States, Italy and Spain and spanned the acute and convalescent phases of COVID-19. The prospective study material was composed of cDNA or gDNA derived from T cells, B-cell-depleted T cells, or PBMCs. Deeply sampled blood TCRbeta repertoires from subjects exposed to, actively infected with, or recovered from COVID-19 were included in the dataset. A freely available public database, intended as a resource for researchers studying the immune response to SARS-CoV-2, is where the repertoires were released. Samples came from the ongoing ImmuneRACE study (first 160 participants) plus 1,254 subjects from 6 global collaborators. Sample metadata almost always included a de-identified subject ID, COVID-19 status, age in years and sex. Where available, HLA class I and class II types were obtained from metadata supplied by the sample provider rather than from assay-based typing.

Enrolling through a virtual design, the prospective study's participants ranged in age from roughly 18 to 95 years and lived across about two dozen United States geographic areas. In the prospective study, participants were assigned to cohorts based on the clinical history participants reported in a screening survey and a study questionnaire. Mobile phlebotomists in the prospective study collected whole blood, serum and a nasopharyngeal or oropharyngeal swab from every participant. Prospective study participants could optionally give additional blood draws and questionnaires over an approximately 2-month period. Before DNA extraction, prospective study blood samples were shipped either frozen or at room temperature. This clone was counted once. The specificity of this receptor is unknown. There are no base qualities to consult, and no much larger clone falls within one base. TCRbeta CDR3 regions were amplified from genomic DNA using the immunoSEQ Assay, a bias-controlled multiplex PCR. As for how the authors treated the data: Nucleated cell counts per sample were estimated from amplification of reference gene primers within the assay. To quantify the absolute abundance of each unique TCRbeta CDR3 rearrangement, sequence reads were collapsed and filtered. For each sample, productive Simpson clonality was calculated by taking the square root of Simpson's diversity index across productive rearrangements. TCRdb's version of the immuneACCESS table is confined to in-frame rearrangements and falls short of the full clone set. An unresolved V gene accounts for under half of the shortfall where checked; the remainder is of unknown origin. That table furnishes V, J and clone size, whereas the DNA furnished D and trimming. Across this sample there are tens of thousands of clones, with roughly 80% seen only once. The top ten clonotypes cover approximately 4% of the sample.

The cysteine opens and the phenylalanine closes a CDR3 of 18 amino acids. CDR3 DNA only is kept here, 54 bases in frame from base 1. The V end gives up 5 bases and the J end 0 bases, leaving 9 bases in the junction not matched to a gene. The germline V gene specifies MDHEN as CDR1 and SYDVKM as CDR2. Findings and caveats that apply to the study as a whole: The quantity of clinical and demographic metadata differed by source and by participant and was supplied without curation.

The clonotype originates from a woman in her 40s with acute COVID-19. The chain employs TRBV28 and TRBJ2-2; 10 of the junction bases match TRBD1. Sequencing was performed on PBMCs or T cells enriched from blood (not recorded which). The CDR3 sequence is CASSLGTGVPSNTGELFF. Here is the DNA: TGTGCCAGCAGTCTCGGGACAGGGGTACCCTCGAACACCGGGGAGCTGTTTTTT.